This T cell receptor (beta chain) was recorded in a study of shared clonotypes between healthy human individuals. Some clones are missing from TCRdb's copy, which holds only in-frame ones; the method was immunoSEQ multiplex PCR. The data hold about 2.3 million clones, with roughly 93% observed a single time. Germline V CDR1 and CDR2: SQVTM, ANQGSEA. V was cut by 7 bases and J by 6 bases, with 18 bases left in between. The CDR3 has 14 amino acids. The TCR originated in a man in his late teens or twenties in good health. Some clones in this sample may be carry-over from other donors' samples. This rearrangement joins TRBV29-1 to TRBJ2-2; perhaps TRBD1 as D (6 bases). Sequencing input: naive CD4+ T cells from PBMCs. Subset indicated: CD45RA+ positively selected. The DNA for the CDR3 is TGCAGCGCAAACACAGGGATAGAATCCGGGGAGCTGTTTTTT. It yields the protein CSANTGIESGELFF.